One sample yielded the 18 T cell receptor beta chains listed below, sequenced in a study of Graves' ophthalmopathy and Graves' hyperthyroidism. Amplification of TCR beta CDR3 regions used RNA transcripts. Second-round multiplex PCR came after first-round RT-PCR with HTBI primers. TCRdb analysed the multiplex PCR reads with MiXCR anew, one entry per CDR3 protein. The data show 580,000 or so distinct CDR3 sequences, with under 45% seen just once and about 4% held by the top ten. What was sequenced was peripheral blood or thyroid tissue (not recorded which). These receptors all stem from an adult man with Graves' hyperthyroidism.

CDR3 amino acids: CASSLLTGGETQYF. The CDR3 DNA reads as TGTGCCAGCAGCCTGTTGACAGGGGGGGAGACCCAGTACTTC. This sequence joins TRBV7-2 and TRBJ2-5; TRBD1 matches 9 bases. This CDR3 spans 14 amino acids. Germline-derived CDR1 and CDR2 are SGHTA and FQGNSA. V lost 5 bases to trimming and J lost 5 bases; unmatched junction nucleotides: 6.

The chain links TRBV18 to TRBJ2-6, with 9 positions matching TRBD1. V shed 2 bases, J shed 3 bases, and the junction held 2 bases outside the gene matches. The CDR3 contains 16 residues. CDR1 and CDR2 from the germline V gene are KGHSH and LQKENI. The CDR3 region has the DNA TGTGCCAGCTCACCAGGACAGGGGAGTGGGGCCAACGTCCTGACTTTC. Translated, it gives CASSPGQGSGANVLTF. Supplemented by reference TRBV18 and TRBJ2-6, the full variable domain reads NAGVMQNPRHLVRRRGQEARLRCSPMKGHSHVYWYRQLPEEGLKFMVYLQKENIIDESGMPKERFSAEFPKEGPSILRIQQVVRGDSAAYFCASSPGQGSGANVLTFGAGSRLTVL.

The rearrangement links TRBV2 to TRBJ2-5, with 14 bases fitting TRBD2. V lost 8 bases to trimming and J lost 4 bases; unmatched junction nucleotides: 9. This CDR3 spans 16 amino acids. The germline V gene encodes CDR1 SNHLY and CDR2 FYNNEI. In DNA, the CDR3 is TGTGCCAGCCTCAGACTAGCGGGGGGGGGCGGAGAGACCCAGTACTTC. Translated, it gives CASLRLAGGGGETQYF.

This clonotype showed up many times. J is TRBJ2-7 and V is TRBV15, with 8 nucleotides matching TRBD1. Germline CDR1 LNHNV, CDR2 YYDKDF (reference sequence). The CDR3 extends over 21 amino acids. Trimming at V came to 0 bases and at J to 1 base, leaving 20 bases not matched to a gene. CDR3 loop: CATSRDLYRAGGDWASYEQYF. CDR3 nucleotide sequence: TGTGCCACCAGCAGAGATCTCTATAGGGCAGGGGGCGATTGGGCGTCCTACGAGCAGTACTTC.

The chain uses TRBV20-1 and TRBJ1-4; the D gene is possibly TRBD1 (5 bases). Looked up from germline, CDR1 is DFQATT and CDR2 is SNEGSKA (reference sequence). The CDR3 sequence is 16 residues long. V was pared by 1 base and J by 4 bases, with 16 bases between. This CDR3 reads CSARVFGGSLNEKLFF. The CDR3 nucleotides are TGCAGTGCTAGAGTTTTTGGGGGGTCCCTTAATGAAAAACTGTTTTTT.

V gene TRBV7-4 combines with J gene TRBJ1-6; D ambiguous. Looked up from germline, CDR1 is SGHVT and CDR2 is SQSDAQ. The CDR3 loop spans 15 amino acids. V was pared by 5 bases and J by 7 bases, with 15 bases between. The CDR3 DNA reads TGTGCCAGCAGCCCACCGGAGGCTTCCAATTCACCCCTCCACTTT. Its translation is CASSPPEASNSPLHF.

For the CDR3, the DNA is TGCGCCAGCAGCCAAGCCCGGACCAAGGCTAACTATGGCTACACCTTC. The encoded protein is CASSQARTKANYGYTF. This chain uses TRBV4-1 with TRBJ1-2; D gene unclear. The CDR3 sequence is 16 residues long. Trimming took 1 base from V and 0 from J, leaving 12 bases between them. CDR1 MGHRA and CDR2 YSYEKL come from the germline V gene.

This clonotype was seen many times. CDR3 bases: TGTGCCACCAGGTTAGCGGGCAGGGCCCAAATTTATGGCTACACCTTC. It yields the protein CATRLAGRAQIYGYTF. This chain joins TRBV24-1 and TRBJ1-2; D might be TRBD1 (5 bases). The germline V gene encodes CDR1 KGHDR and CDR2 SFDVKD. The CDR3 runs to 16 residues. V shed 7 bases and J shed 5 bases, with 22 bases lying between them.

This clonotype was detected only a few times. A read error may account for a junction end that differs from germline. This chain uses TRBV19 with TRBJ2-7; TRBD2 agrees at 7 bases. CDR3 length: 12 amino acids. The V gene's germline CDR1 is LNHDA and CDR2 SQIVND (reference sequence). Written as DNA, the CDR3 is TGTGCCAGTAGCCGGGAGGATTACGTGCAGTACTTC. It specifies CASSREDYVQYF. Using reference TRBV19 and TRBJ2-7 for the parts outside the CDR3, the full variable domain is DGGITQSPKYLFRKEGQNVTLSCEQNLNHDAMYWYRQDPGQGLRLIYYSQIVNDFQKGDIAEGYSVSREKKESFPLTVTSAQKNPTAFYLCASSREDYVQYFGPGTRLTVT.

This clonotype was found a few times. V is TRBV20-1 and J is TRBJ2-3; no definite D call. CDR1 is DFQATT, CDR2 SNEGSKA, per germline (reference sequence). V lost 4 bases and J 0 bases, leaving 11 bases between the germline ends. The CDR3 is made up of 14 amino acids. The CDR3 region is CSATGRLSTDTQYF. In DNA, the CDR3 is TGCAGTGCTACCGGCAGGTTGAGCACAGATACGCAGTATTTT.

This clonotype was counted only a few times. The gene calls are TRBV6-1 and TRBJ2-7; TRBD2 is a possible D gene (6 bases). The CDR3 has 15 amino acids. Germline V gene data show CDR1 as MNHNS and CDR2 as SASEGT. Trimming left V 3 bases short and J 3 bases short, with 15 bases between. CDR3 region: CASSDFWGDRYEQYF. CDR3 bases: TGTGCCAGCAGTGACTTTTGGGGGGACCGCTACGAGCAGTACTTC.

This clonotype has more than one count but fewer than ten. CDR3 loop: CASSLVAAGLASTQYF. In nucleotides, the CDR3 is TGTGCCAGCAGCTTGGTGGCGGCAGGACTAGCCTCGACCCAGTACTTC. This chain connects TRBV11-2 to TRBJ2-5, with 8 bases matching TRBD2. The CDR3 extends over 16 amino acids. The V segment lost 3 bases and the J segment 7 bases; nucleotides outside the gene matches: 13. Germline-derived CDR1 and CDR2 are SGHAT and FQNNGV. Full variable domain (outside the CDR3, taken from reference TRBV11-2 and TRBJ2-5): EAGVAQSPRYKIIEKRQSVAFWCNPISGHATLYWYQQILGQGPKLLIQFQNNGVVDDSQLPKDRFSAERLKGVDSTLKIQPAKLEDSAVYLCASSLVAAGLASTQYFGPGTRLLVL.

This clonotype was counted ten times or more. The chain employs TRBV10-2 and TRBJ2-7; a possible D gene is TRBD2 (7 bases). Per the germline V gene, CDR1 is WSHSY and CDR2 is SAAADI. CDR3 size: 14 residues. The V and J ends lost 0 bases and 3 bases respectively, with 9 bases between them. The CDR3 is CASSESGGRYEQYF. CDR3 sequence (DNA): TGCGCCAGCAGTGAGTCGGGGGGGCGCTACGAGCAGTACTTC.

In the case of this clonotype: A much larger clone lies one base from this, so it may be a read error. Lacking the conserved final phenylalanine or tryptophan, this CDR3 likely reflects a read error. The V gene is TRBV19, the J gene TRBJ2-7; TRBD2 agrees at 9 bases. This CDR3 has 15 amino acids. V lost 7 bases, J lost 3 bases, and 10 bases stayed unmatched. Germline values: CDR1 LNHDA, CDR2 SQIVND (reference sequence). The CDR3 DNA follows: TGTGCCAGTAAAAAAAATCCTAGCGGGATCTACGAGCAGTACCTC. As protein: CASKKNPSGIYEQYL.

The rearrangement uses TRBV10-3 and TRBJ2-7; 8 nucleotides align to TRBD1. Germline values: CDR1 ENHRY, CDR2 SYGVKD. V gave up 3 bases and J gave up 2 bases; unmatched junction bases: 9. The CDR3 has 16 residues. The CDR3 DNA reads as TGTGCCATCAGTGAATTCTTCGGACAGGGCGCCTACGAGCAGTACTTC. This codes for CAISEFFGQGAYEQYF.

Turning to this clonotype: This clone may be a read error of a much larger clone one base away. CDR3 loop: CASSEAPGSNQPRHF. CDR3 in DNA: TGTGCCAGCAGTGAAGCCCCAGGTAGCAATCAGCCCCGGCATTTT. The chain couples TRBV12-3 or TRBV12-4 to TRBJ1-5; no definite D call. The CDR3 extends over 15 amino acids.

About this clonotype itself: Being one base from a much bigger clone, this may be a read error. The chain uses TRBV6-4 and TRBJ1-2; D is perhaps TRBD1 (5 bases). This CDR3 is built from 12 residues. V gave up 8 bases and J gave up 6 bases, with 13 bases separating them. Per the germline V gene, CDR1 is MRHNA and CDR2 is SNTAGT. CDR3 amino acids: CASGGERNGYTF. Here the CDR3 DNA reads TGTGCCAGCGGGGGGGAGAGGAATGGCTACACCTTC.

The chain has TRBV2 and TRBJ1-1; D possibly corresponds to TRBD1 (6 bases). Germline CDR1 SNHLY, CDR2 FYNNEI. V was trimmed by 1 base and J by 3 bases, leaving 12 bases between them. The CDR3 consists of 15 residues. The CDR3 nucleotides read TGTGCCAGCAGTGAAGGTCAGGGGTTAGACACTGAAGCTTTCTTT. As protein: CASSEGQGLDTEAFF.